This T cell receptor (beta chain) was identified during a study of breast tumors, draining lymph nodes, adjacent tissues. A single record per CDR3 protein comes from TCRdb applying MiXCR to the multiplex PCR reads. Found here are more than 250,000 distinct CDR3 sequences, 30% of them singletons; the top ten hold 0.85% to 1.3%. This CDR3 region has 13 residues. Germline V lookup: CDR1 SGHDT, CDR2 YYEEEE. Trimming took off 0 bases at V and 8 bases at J, with 12 bases between the two ends. Breast cancer patients provided tissue from their axillary draining lymph nodes. This clonotype occurred many times.

The rearrangement joins TRBV5-6 to TRBJ2-7; D might be TRBD1 (6 bases). The sample consisted of axillary lymph node tissue. The TCR comes from a female donor with breast cancer. Some clones in this sample may be carry-over from other donors' samples. In DNA form, the CDR3 reads TGTGCCAGCAGCTTGGCCGGACAGAGCAAGCAGTACTTC. Translated: CASSLAGQSKQYF.